This entry lists 16 T cell receptor beta chains sequenced from one sample in a study of T cells in Graves' hyperthyroidism and ophthalmopathy. The source material, RNA transcripts, was used to amplify TCR beta CDR3 regions. The TCR CDR3 was amplified in a first-round RT-PCR using the HTBI primer set. A single record per CDR3 protein comes from TCRdb applying MiXCR to the multiplex PCR reads. The table shows roughly 420,000 distinct CDR3 sequences, with around 15% occurring only once. Sequencing was performed on blood. These receptors were collected from a woman aged 18-29 years with Graves' hyperthyroidism.

At least ten counts were recorded for this clonotype. The chain employs TRBV2 and TRBJ1-6; D gene ambiguous. V lost 4 bases and J 6 bases, leaving 7 bases between the germline ends. CDR3 length: 13 residues. CDR1 is SNHLY, CDR2 FYNNEI, per germline. Written as DNA, the CDR3 is TGTGCCAGCAGTGTAGACCTTAATTCACCCCTCCACTTT. It translates to CASSVDLNSPLHF.

This clonotype appeared many times. This rearrangement joins TRBV29-1 to TRBJ2-1; 7 bases are a match to TRBD1. With V trimmed by 5 bases and J by 5 bases, 9 bases remained unmatched. Germline V lookup: CDR1 SQVTM, CDR2 ANQGSEA. The CDR3 totals 14 residues. The CDR3 loop is CSVRTGASDNEQFF. CDR3 bases: TGCAGCGTTCGGACAGGTGCCTCGGACAATGAGCAGTTCTTC.

This clonotype was seen ten or more times. The gene calls are TRBV7-2 and TRBJ1-5; D is uncertain. Germline CDR1 and CDR2: SGHTA and FQGNSA. V shed 5 bases and J shed 4 bases, with 21 bases lying between them. This CDR3 comprises 17 residues. The CDR3 is CASSRKVVETKNQPQHF. CDR3 bases: TGTGCCAGCAGCCGGAAAGTGGTAGAGACTAAGAATCAGCCCCAGCATTTT.

This clonotype was found many times. The V gene is TRBV3-1, the J gene TRBJ2-7, with D perhaps TRBD2 (7 bases). The CDR3 extends over 17 amino acids. The germline V gene encodes CDR1 LGHDT and CDR2 YNNKEL (reference sequence). V was clipped by 3 bases and J by 2 bases, with 20 bases between them. CDR3 loop: CASSHRGGGPLTYEQYF. The CDR3 nucleotides are TGTGCCAGCAGCCACCGAGGGGGGGGGCCCCTCACCTACGAGCAGTACTTC.

Points on this clonotype: A read error is possible here, since a much larger clone lies one base away. The chain combines TRBV30 with TRBJ2-7, with D perhaps TRBD1 or TRBD2 (5 bases each). Judging by the DNA end, TRBJ2-1 fits better; the J call may be wrong. This CDR3 contains 12 residues. Per germline, CDR1 GTSNPN and CDR2 SVGIG (reference sequence). The CDR3 DNA follows: TGTGCCTGGAGTGCGGGGACCTACGAGCAGTTCTTC. This sequence encodes CAWSAGTYEQFF.

The chain combines TRBV7-8 with TRBJ2-7; no reliable D call. The V end was cut by 5 bases, the J end by 0 bases, with 11 bases between. Germline CDR1 SGHVS, CDR2 FQNEAQ. The CDR3 length is 14 residues. The CDR3 DNA reads as TGTGCCAGCAGCCCCGGACGGATCTCCTACGAGCAGTACTTC. Its protein product is CASSPGRISYEQYF. The complete variable domain, with remaining parts taken from reference TRBV7-8 and TRBJ2-7, reads GAGVSQSPRYKVAKRGQDVALRCDPISGHVSLFWYQQALGQGPEFLTYFQNEAQLDKSGLPSDRFFAERPEGSVSTLKIQRTQQEDSAVYLCASSPGRISYEQYFGPGTRLTVT.

A remark on this clonotype: Since a much larger clone is just one base distant, this may be a read error. The J gene is TRBJ2-7, the V gene TRBV20-1; 9 positions match TRBD2. The germline V gene has CDR1 DFQATT and CDR2 SNEGSKA (reference sequence). This CDR3 has 14 residues. Here the CDR3 DNA reads TGCAGTGCTCCATCGACTAGCGGAGCGTACGAGCAGCACTTC. It encodes CSAPSTSGAYEQHF.

Notes on this clonotype: A much larger clone sits a single nucleotide away, making a read error possible. V is TRBV3-1 and J is TRBJ1-2, with TRBD1 identical over 8 bases. The V gene end was trimmed by 4 bases and the J gene end by 5 bases; junction bases not matched to a gene: 9. Germline CDR1 LGHDT, CDR2 YNNKEL (reference sequence). The CDR3 sequence is 15 residues long. The CDR3 region is CASSRRGQGMYGYTF. The CDR3 DNA reads as TGTGCCAGCAGCCGACGTGGACAGGGAATGTATGGCTACACCTTC. Complete variable domain (other parts from reference TRBV3-1 and TRBJ1-2): DTAVSQTPKYLVTQMGNDKSIKCEQNLGHDTMYWYKQDSKKFLKIMFSYNNKELIINETVPNRFSPKSPDKAHLNLHINSLELGDSAVYFCASSRRGQGMYGYTFGSGTRLTVV.

This clonotype occurred once. J is TRBJ2-7 and V is TRBV2, with 10 bases that match TRBD2. The CDR3 has 17 amino acids. V lost 7 bases, J lost 4 bases, and 16 bases stayed unmatched. Germline loops: CDR1 SNHLY, CDR2 FYNNEI. In DNA, the CDR3 is TGTGCCAGCACAGGGATCAGCGGGAGGGTCGGGCCGTACGAGCAGTACTTC. This gives the protein CASTGISGRVGPYEQYF.

In its sample, this clonotype was seen a few times. The V call is TRBV27, the J call TRBJ1-2, with D maybe TRBD1 (6 bases). The CDR3 contains 15 residues. Germline CDR1 and CDR2: MNHEY and SMNVEV (reference sequence). Trimming cost V 5 bases and J 0 bases, with 13 bases left between them. The CDR3 DNA reads as TGTGCCAGCAGTCTCACAGGGTTAGCTAACTATGGCTACACCTTC. Its protein product is CASSLTGLANYGYTF.

This clonotype was counted at least ten times. The CDR3 region is CASSPLGYEQYF. The CDR3, as DNA: TGTGCCAGCAGTCCCCTGGGCTACGAGCAGTACTTC. V usage is TRBV28 and J usage is TRBJ2-7, with unresolved D. Trimming removed 5 bases at V and 3 bases at J, with 8 bases between. The CDR3 consists of 12 residues. Germline V gives CDR1 MDHEN, CDR2 SYDVKM.

This clonotype came up many times. This chain joins TRBV28 and TRBJ2-7; D gene unclear. The V and J ends lost 5 bases and 7 bases respectively, with 21 bases between them. The CDR3 consists of 15 residues. Germline values: CDR1 MDHEN, CDR2 SYDVKM. The CDR3 loop is CASSTQRTGAREQYF. Here the CDR3 DNA reads TGTGCCAGCAGTACTCAAAGGACCGGTGCGCGTGAGCAGTACTTC.

The V gene is TRBV6-1, the J gene TRBJ2-1; 11 bases map to TRBD1. J was trimmed by 6 bases and V by 6 bases; bases with no gene match: 10. This CDR3 region has 16 residues. Germline values: CDR1 MNHNS, CDR2 SASEGT. In DNA, the CDR3 is TGTGCCAGCAGGACCGAAGCCGGGACAGGGGGCAATGAGCAGTTCTTC. Protein: CASRTEAGTGGNEQFF.

This clonotype was observed many times. The V and J genes are TRBV27 and TRBJ2-2; 10 bases line up with TRBD1. Trimming at V came to 5 bases and at J to 3 bases, leaving 15 bases not matched to a gene. Germline V CDR1 and CDR2: MNHEY, SMNVEV (reference sequence). The CDR3 runs to 19 residues. The CDR3 region has the DNA TGTGCCAGCAGTCCCTACCTAACCCGACAGGGGGCGGACACCGGGGAGCTGTTTTTT. Its protein is CASSPYLTRQGADTGELFF.

With respect to this clonotype: This could be a read error, since a much larger clone is one nucleotide away. J is TRBJ2-1 and V is TRBV7-3; 7 nucleotides match TRBD2. The J call may be wrong; the DNA end is better matched by TRBJ2-7. CDR3 length: 17 residues. CDR1 and CDR2 (germline): SGHTA, FQGTGA. This CDR3 reads CASSLTGGSMGLNEQYF. CDR3 DNA: TGTGCCAGCAGCTTAACAGGCGGGAGTATGGGGTTGAATGAGCAGTACTTC.

This chain joins TRBV12-3 or TRBV12-4 and TRBJ1-2, with 7 bases matching TRBD1. CDR3 size: 11 residues. The junction had 3 bases not matched to a gene; V was cut back by 6 bases and J by 8 bases. In DNA form, the CDR3 reads TGTGCCAGCAGCGGGACAGCGGGCTACACCTTC. This codes for CASSGTAGYTF.